The subject of this entry is one TCR beta chain. Its antigen remains unidentified. The sample holds no much larger clone one base away, and base qualities are not on file. Each collaborating institution followed its own protocols to collect whole blood in K2EDTA tubes. For TCRbeta analysis, collaborators shipped samples in one of three forms: frozen whole blood, isolated PBMCs, or DNA extracted from either of those sample types. The sample comes from a study of blood T cell repertoires in COVID-19 (dated by TCRdb to between 2020 and 2021). In the study overall: Collaborator samples came from the United States, Italy and Spain and covered acute and convalescent phases of COVID-19. The material from the prospective study consisted of cDNA or gDNA derived from T cells, B-cell-depleted T cells, or PBMCs. The dataset comprised deeply sampled blood TCRbeta repertoires from subjects exposed to, actively infected with, or recovered from COVID-19. The repertoires were made available in a free public database intended to serve as a resource for research on the immune response to SARS-CoV-2. Samples came from the ongoing ImmuneRACE study (first 160 participants) plus 1,254 subjects from 6 global collaborators. Nearly every sample came with metadata listing a de-identified subject ID, COVID-19 status, age in years and sex. Where HLA class I and class II types were available, the types were taken from metadata supplied by the sample provider, not from assay-based typing. General study outcomes and caveats: Clinical and demographic metadata were provided uncurated, with the amount varying by source and participant.

TCRbeta CDR3 regions were amplified from genomic DNA using the immunoSEQ Assay, a bias-controlled multiplex PCR. Per the original workflow: The number of nucleated cells in each sample was estimated from the amplification of reference gene primers within the assay. To quantify the absolute abundance of each unique TCRbeta CDR3 rearrangement, sequence reads were collapsed and filtered. For each sample, productive Simpson clonality was calculated by taking the square root of Simpson's diversity index across productive rearrangements. The source is immuneACCESS, and TCRdb retained only in-frame sequences with V and J called. Part of the clones is not carried over; for the studies checked, unresolved V genes explain less than half of this, and the remainder is unexplained. D and trimming come from the DNA, and the V and J calls and clone size come from that table. The sample data list 130,000 to 150,000 clones, and approximately 88% of these were observed just once. The ten largest clones add up to about 1.5% of the sample.

The source is a woman between 45 and 60 years old with acute or convalescent COVID-19. The sample taken for sequencing was peripheral blood.

The DNA reads as follows: TGCGCCAGCAGCAGATCCGGGACAGGGGTCGAGACCCAGTACTTC. Its protein is CASSRSGTGVETQYF. The V and J genes are TRBV5-1 and TRBJ2-5, and 10 bases in between align with TRBD1. Trimming accounts for 4 bases at V and 5 bases at J, while the number of junction bases matched to no gene is 8. CDR1 and CDR2 are drawn from the germline V gene: SGHRS, YFSETQ. Taken from cysteine to phenylalanine, the CDR3 has 15 residues. Kept here is only the CDR3 DNA, which spans 45 bases and is read in frame from base 1.